This T cell receptor (beta chain) was identified in a study of blood T cell repertoires in COVID-19. J gave up 5 bases and V 6 bases, and 6 bases lay outside the gene matches. Germline V CDR1 and CDR2: SNHLY, FYNNEI. This CDR3 is built from 13 residues. The authors' processing: Amplification of reference gene primers was used by the study to estimate nucleated cell counts. Repertoires were generated with immunoSEQ multiplex PCR, while TCRdb's copy carries only in-frame clones and drops some. V and J calls and clone size are copied from that table; D and trimming were computed from the DNA. The table lists about 480,000 clones, 85% to 90% of them singletons.

Sequenced material: PBMCs or T cells enriched from blood (not recorded which). The clonotype originates from a woman in her thirties or forties who had recovered from COVID-19. V and J are TRBV2 and TRBJ1-1, with 7 bases matching TRBD1. The CDR3 reads CASREMTGTEAFF. For the CDR3, the DNA is TGTGCCAGCAGGGAAATGACAGGGACTGAAGCTTTCTTT.